The 8 T cell receptor beta chains below were found in one sample sequenced in a study of beta chain features in type 1 diabetes. Broader study findings: Type 1 diabetes patients had TCRB CDR3s that were shorter (moderately but significantly so) in all four CD4+ subsets.

The entirety of the isolated RNA underwent reverse transcription, so expressed TCRB transcripts were sequenced. TCRdb's table, derived via immunoSEQ multiplex PCR, lists solely in-frame clones and lacks some. Counted here are tens of thousands of clones, roughly half occurring once; the ten biggest clones make up roughly 0.7%. The antigens of these receptors remain unknown. Material: central memory CD4+ T cells from blood. The receptors shown here come from a man aged 25-45 years with type 1 diabetes.

V usage is TRBV30 and J usage is TRBJ2-2; D remains unclear. V lost 2 bases and J 1 base, leaving 14 bases between the germline ends. The CDR3 totals 16 residues. Germline lookup yields CDR1 GTSNPN and CDR2 SVGIG (reference sequence). In nucleotides, the CDR3 is TGTGCCTGGAGTTGGCTAGGAAGTCGGAACACCGGGGAGCTGTTTTTT. Its protein is CAWSWLGSRNTGELFF. The whole variable domain, remainder taken from reference TRBV30 and TRBJ2-2, is SQTIHQWPATLVQPVGSPLSLECTVEGTSNPNLYWYRQAAGRGLQLLFYSVGIGQISSEVPQNLSASRPQDRQFILSSKKLLLSDSGFYLCAWSWLGSRNTGELFFGEGSRLTVL.

This chain joins TRBV29-1 and TRBJ2-7; D not resolved. This CDR3 spans 14 amino acids. Trimming shortened V by 7 bases and J by 0 bases, and 16 bases separated the two germline ends. The germline CDR1 and CDR2 sequences are SQVTM and ANQGSEA. The CDR3: CSATLRTSSYEQYF. The CDR3 DNA reads TGCAGCGCCACGCTTCGCACGAGCTCCTACGAGCAGTACTTC.

This clone came up a few times. V usage is TRBV11-2 and J usage is TRBJ2-1, with TRBD2 matching over 10 bases. Trimming cost V 4 bases and J 12 bases; bases outside gene matches: 15. The CDR3 extends over 16 amino acids. The V gene's germline CDR1 is SGHAT and CDR2 FQNNGV. DNA for the CDR3: TGTGCCAGCAGCTCAGTAGCGGGGGGCCCCGGTTTCGGGCAGTTCTTC. This sequence encodes CASSSVAGGPGFGQFF.

This sequence joins TRBV5-1 and TRBJ2-1, with TRBD2 identical over 8 bases. The CDR3 spans 18 residues. Germline assignment: CDR1 SGHRS and CDR2 YFSETQ. V lost 4 bases, J lost 0 bases, and 12 bases stayed unmatched. Written as DNA, the CDR3 is TGCGCCAGCAGCCGGGGGGGACACATCCTAAGCTCCTACAATGAGCAGTTCTTC. This encodes CASSRGGHILSSYNEQFF.

Many counts were recorded for this clone. The rearrangement joins TRBV10-3 to TRBJ2-3, with 10 nucleotides matching TRBD2. CDR1 is ENHRY and CDR2 is SYGVKD in the germline V gene. Trimming at V came to 0 bases and at J to 3 bases, leaving 3 bases not matched to a gene. This CDR3 is built from 16 residues. CDR3 in DNA: TGTGCCATCAGTGAGTCTACTAGCGGGGTTACAGATACGCAGTATTTT. It yields the protein CAISESTSGVTDTQYF.

There are a few counts of this clone. The genes are TRBV28 and TRBJ2-7; D gene unclear. The V gene lost 3 bases and the J gene lost 5 bases, with 17 bases spanning the gap. Germline values: CDR1 MDHEN, CDR2 SYDVKM. This CDR3 contains 15 residues. CDR3 loop: CASSFLGAGSNEQYF. CDR3 in DNA: TGTGCCAGCAGTTTCCTTGGAGCCGGATCCAACGAGCAGTACTTC.

This clone turned up a few times. This chain connects TRBV14 to TRBJ2-7; 8 positions match TRBD2. Germline V gene sequence: CDR1 SGHDN, CDR2 FVKESK. This CDR3 has 16 residues. V gave up 1 base and J gave up 1 base; unmatched junction bases: 6. The CDR3 spells CASSQAGGVVSYEQYF. CDR3 sequence (DNA): TGTGCCAGCAGCCAAGCCGGGGGGGTAGTTTCCTACGAGCAGTACTTC.

This chain links TRBV6-6 with TRBJ2-3; the D gene is possibly TRBD1 (7 bases). The CDR3 contains 15 residues. V shed 6 bases and J shed 4 bases, with 17 bases lying between them. Germline CDR1 and CDR2: MNHNY and SVGAGI (reference sequence). The CDR3 loop is CASRPPTGRPDTQYF. DNA of the CDR3: TGTGCCAGCAGGCCACCGACAGGGAGGCCAGATACGCAGTATTTT.